The 23 T cell receptor beta chains below all came from one sample that was sequenced in a study of technical replicates of blood from a few donors. Profiling relied on immunoSEQ multiplex PCR, and the TCRdb table lists in-frame clones only, not all of them. The profile shows about 97,000 clones, about 95% of them singletons. Source material: T cells isolated from PBMCs. The receptors derive from a human donor in good health.

The chain combines TRBV30 with TRBJ2-7, with a weak D call TRBD1 (6 bases). The CDR3 is 14 amino acids. The ends were cut back, 0 bases at V and 4 bases at J, with 13 bases in the middle. Germline lookup yields CDR1 GTSNPN and CDR2 SVGIG (reference sequence). As DNA, the CDR3 is TGTGCCTGGAGTGTATTTCAGGGGCGATACGAGCAGTACTTC. Translated, it gives CAWSVFQGRYEQYF.

CDR3 coding DNA: TGCGCCAGCAGCCAAGTAACGCGCTTTCAGGGTGAGCAGTTCTTC. Translating gives CASSQVTRFQGEQFF. The chain is built from TRBV4-3 and TRBJ2-1; TRBD1 is a possible D gene (5 bases). V was shortened by 1 base and J by 9 bases, with 16 bases between the two germline ends. This CDR3 has 15 residues. Looked up from germline, CDR1 is LGHNA and CDR2 is YSLEER.

The V and J genes are TRBV6-5 and TRBJ2-5; weak D call: TRBD2 (5 bases). The germline CDR1 and CDR2 sequences are MNHEY and SVGAGI. The CDR3 spans 14 residues. Trimming removed 0 bases from V and 10 bases from J, with 15 bases in between. CDR3 region: CASSYSRGKIDQYF. In DNA form, the CDR3 reads TGTGCCAGCAGTTACTCCCGAGGGAAAATCGACCAGTACTTC.

The chain is built from TRBV5-5 and TRBJ2-2; 10 positions match TRBD2. The CDR3 is 18 residues long. V was clipped by 1 base and J by 6 bases; unmatched bases: 12. Germline V gene data show CDR1 as SGHKS and CDR2 as YYEKEE (reference sequence). CDR3 in amino acids: CASSLSHRSSGSAGELFF. CDR3 DNA sequence: TGTGCCAGCAGCTTGTCCCACAGGTCTAGCGGGAGCGCCGGGGAGCTGTTTTTT.

The chain carries TRBV4-3 and TRBJ2-7, with 7 bases fitting TRBD1. V lost 1 base and J lost 3; bases outside the gene matches: 3. Germline V CDR1 and CDR2: LGHNA, YSLEER. The CDR3 has 14 residues. The CDR3 DNA is TGCGCCAGCAGCCAAGGTCCAGGGGGCTACGAGCAGTACTTC. It translates to CASSQGPGGYEQYF.

V and J are TRBV11-2 and TRBJ1-1, with D possibly matching TRBD1 (6 bases). The CDR3 loop spans 15 amino acids. V was clipped by 1 base and J by 0 bases, with 9 bases between them. Germline assignment: CDR1 SGHAT and CDR2 FQNNGV. DNA for the CDR3: TGTGCCAGCAGCTTAGCGGGACACATGAACACTGAAGCTTTCTTT. This gives the protein CASSLAGHMNTEAFF.

The CDR3 region has the DNA TGCAGCGCCGAGGCGGGTTCGCGGTATGGCTACACCTTC. Protein product: CSAEAGSRYGYTF. The chain carries TRBV29-1 and TRBJ1-2; D remains unclear. Trimming cost V 7 bases and J 5 bases, with 17 bases left between them. The CDR3 contains 13 residues. Germline V gene data show CDR1 as SQVTM and CDR2 as ANQGSEA.

The genes are TRBV6-5 and TRBJ2-7; possibly TRBD2 for D (6 bases). The CDR3 sequence is 14 residues long. Deletions cut 4 bases from V and 0 bases from J, with 10 bases between. In germline, CDR1 is MNHEY, CDR2 SVGAGI. The CDR3 DNA reads as TGTGCCAGCAGTTTGAGCGGGTTCTCCTACGAGCAGTACTTC. Translating gives CASSLSGFSYEQYF.

This chain's CDR3 is CASSLRGNTEAFF. Here the CDR3 DNA reads TGCGCCAGCAGTCTACGAGGGAACACTGAAGCTTTCTTT. V and J are TRBV23-1 and TRBJ1-1, with D unclear. TRBV23-1 is identified as an open reading frame with a role that is uncertain. The CDR3 contains 13 residues. V lost 4 bases and J lost 1, with 7 bases in between.

This sequence joins TRBV4-1 and TRBJ2-7; TRBD1 might be the D (5 bases). V was cut by 1 base and J by 2 bases, with 9 bases left in between. Looked up from germline, CDR1 is MGHRA and CDR2 is YSYEKL. CDR3 length: 14 residues. The CDR3 nucleotides read TGCGCCAGCAGCCAAGCTTCCAGGGCCTACGAGCAGTACTTC. As protein: CASSQASRAYEQYF.

The sample holds one count of this clone. V is TRBV10-3 and J is TRBJ2-1; 12 positions agree with TRBD2. Germline V lookup: CDR1 ENHRY, CDR2 SYGVKD. The CDR3 contains 15 residues. Trimming removed 4 bases from V and 6 bases from J; junction bases left unmatched: 4. Here the CDR3 DNA reads TGTGCCATCAGTGGGGGACTAGCGGGCTTCAATGAGCAGTTCTTC. It yields the protein CAISGGLAGFNEQFF.

The gene calls are TRBV6-5 and TRBJ2-7, with 7 bases that match TRBD1. CDR1 is MNHEY and CDR2 is SVGAGI in the germline V gene. The CDR3 is 14 residues long. The trim removed 6 bases at V and 6 bases at J, leaving 11 bases unmatched. The CDR3 loop is CASRQDRVGFEQYF. The DNA for the CDR3 is TGTGCCAGCAGACAAGACAGGGTGGGGTTCGAGCAGTACTTC.

The chain joins TRBV10-2 to TRBJ1-1; D unclear. The ends were cut back, 4 bases at V and 11 bases at J, with 14 bases in the middle. Germline lookup yields CDR1 WSHSY and CDR2 SAAADI. This CDR3 is 12 amino acids long. CDR3 in amino acids: CASSGAGVEAFF. In DNA, the CDR3 is TGCGCCAGCAGTGGGGCCGGCGTAGAGGCTTTCTTT.

CDR3 sequence: CASRWGPEQFF. The CDR3, as DNA: TGTGCCAGCAGATGGGGCCCTGAGCAGTTCTTC. This rearrangement joins TRBV25-1 to TRBJ2-1; D is perhaps TRBD1 (5 bases). Germline loops: CDR1 MGHDK, CDR2 SYGVNS. The CDR3 sequence is 11 residues long. V was shortened by 6 bases and J by 9 bases, with 9 bases between the two germline ends.

The chain joins TRBV4-1 to TRBJ2-7; tentatively, D is TRBD2 (6 bases). This CDR3 has 15 residues. V lost 4 bases and J lost 0, with 13 bases in between. Germline V lookup: CDR1 MGHRA, CDR2 YSYEKL. Here the CDR3 reads CASSLGTLSSYEQYF. The CDR3 DNA sequence: TGCGCCAGCAGCCTTGGGACTCTAAGCTCCTACGAGCAGTACTTC.

The sample holds one count of this clone. This sequence joins TRBV2 and TRBJ2-2, with D unresolved. Trimming removed 0 bases at V and 7 bases at J, with 9 bases between. The CDR3 is made up of 14 amino acids. The V gene's germline CDR1 is SNHLY and CDR2 FYNNEI. In DNA, the CDR3 is TGTGCCAGCAGTGAAGCCCTACTTTTCGGGGAGCTGTTTTTT. As protein: CASSEALLFGELFF.

The V and J genes are TRBV14 and TRBJ2-5, with D uncertain. The CDR3 is made up of 15 amino acids. The germline CDR1 and CDR2 sequences are SGHDN and FVKESK. The V end was cut by 0 bases, the J end by 2 bases, with 10 bases between. CDR3 sequence: CASSQERLAQETQYF. The DNA for the CDR3 is TGTGCCAGCAGCCAAGAGAGACTCGCTCAAGAGACCCAGTACTTC.

The CDR3 DNA follows: TGTGCCAGCAGCGGGAGGGTACTAGCGGGAGTGTCCTACGAGCAGTACTTC. Translating it yields CASSGRVLAGVSYEQYF. The chain uses TRBV11-3 and TRBJ2-7, with 11 bases matching TRBD2. Germline CDR1 SGHNT, CDR2 YENEEA. V lost 5 bases to trimming and J lost 1 base; unmatched junction nucleotides: 10. The CDR3 has 17 residues.

The chain links TRBV7-3 to TRBJ2-2; D is possibly TRBD1 (6 bases). Germline CDR1 SGHTA, CDR2 FQGTGA. Trimming stripped 5 bases from V and 5 bases from J, with 9 bases between. This CDR3 comprises 13 residues. The CDR3 region has the DNA TGTGCCAGCAGCCCCAGGGGAACCGGGGAGCTGTTTTTT. Its protein is CASSPRGTGELFF.

DNA of the CDR3: TGTGCCAGTAGTATAGGGCGGGACCGCAATAATTCACCCCTCCACTTT. Protein: CASSIGRDRNNSPLHF. This chain links TRBV19 with TRBJ1-6, with D possibly being TRBD1 (5 bases). CDR1 and CDR2 from the germline V gene are LNHDA and SQIVND (reference sequence). This CDR3 spans 16 amino acids. Trimming removed 1 base at V and 5 bases at J, with 12 bases between.

The gene calls are TRBV2 and TRBJ1-5; D is unclear. Trimming pared 6 bases from V and 5 bases from J, leaving 14 bases between. This CDR3 comprises 14 residues. The germline gives CDR1 SNHLY, CDR2 FYNNEI. The CDR3 DNA is TGTGCCAGCAGCGCTCGGGGATGGGATCAGCCCCAGCATTTT. Translated: CASSARGWDQPQHF. Using reference TRBV2 and TRBJ1-5 for the parts outside the CDR3, the full variable domain is EPEVTQTPSHQVTQMGQEVILRCVPISNHLYFYWYRQILGQKVEFLVSFYNNEISEKSEIFDDQFSVERPDGSNFTLKIRSTKLEDSAMYFCASSARGWDQPQHFGDGTRLSIL.

This chain links TRBV15 with TRBJ2-5; D perhaps matches TRBD2 (5 bases). This CDR3 spans 14 amino acids. Germline V gene sequence: CDR1 LNHNV, CDR2 YYDKDF (reference sequence). V was shortened by 5 bases and J by 5 bases, with 15 bases between the two germline ends. The CDR3 protein is CATSRYLRRETQYF. The DNA of the CDR3 is TGTGCCACCAGCCGTTACCTCAGGAGGGAGACCCAGTACTTC.

V and J are TRBV9 and TRBJ2-7, with 7 bases fitting TRBD1. V lost 1 base, J lost 1 base, and 8 bases stayed unmatched. The V gene's germline CDR1 is SGDLS and CDR2 YYNGEE. The CDR3 consists of 16 residues. CDR3 loop: CASSVSWDSASYEQYF. The CDR3 region has the DNA TGTGCCAGCAGCGTAAGTTGGGACAGCGCTTCCTACGAGCAGTACTTC.